This T cell receptor (beta chain) was found in a study of early T cells in non-severe SARS-CoV-2 infection. Study-wide background: Sequenced material consisted of bulk RNA (from unsorted whole blood), and chains were unpaired.

This clonotype has only a few counts. The TCR library protocol was used to attach unique molecular identifiers. These identifiers were attached to individual cDNA molecules. TCRdb re-called the 5' RACE reads through MiXCR, storing one row per CDR3 protein. Seen here are around 68,000 distinct CDR3 sequences, approximately 6.1% observed once, and the top ten hold about 3%. Germline V gene data show CDR1 as SGHTA and CDR2 as FQGNSA. This CDR3 is 13 amino acids long. With 2 bases removed from V and 8 bases from J, the gap between germline ends came to 10 bases. V usage is TRBV7-2 and J usage is TRBJ2-1; possible D gene TRBD2, 6 bases. The sample was whole blood, taken at baseline. The clonotype was recovered from an adult who was a healthcare worker with PCR-confirmed SARS-CoV-2 infection or an uninfected control (not recorded which). CDR3: CASSLRRRDEQFF. The CDR3 DNA reads as TGTGCCAGCAGCTTACGTAGGAGGGATGAGCAGTTCTTC.